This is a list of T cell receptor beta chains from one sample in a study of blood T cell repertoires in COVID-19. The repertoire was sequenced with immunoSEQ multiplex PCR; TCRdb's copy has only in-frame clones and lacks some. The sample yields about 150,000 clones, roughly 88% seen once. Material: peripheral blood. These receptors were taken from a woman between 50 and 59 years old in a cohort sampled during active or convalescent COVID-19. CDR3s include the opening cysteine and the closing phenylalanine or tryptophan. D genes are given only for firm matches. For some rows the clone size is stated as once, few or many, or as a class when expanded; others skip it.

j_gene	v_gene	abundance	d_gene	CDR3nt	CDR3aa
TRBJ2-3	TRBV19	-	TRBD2	TGTGCCAGTAGTACGACTAGCGGGGGGTCAGATACGCAGTATTTT	CASSTTSGGSDTQYF
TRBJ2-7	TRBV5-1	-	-	TGCGCCAGCAGCTTGGCCCCCGCGATACCCTACGAGCAGTACTTC	CASSLAPAIPYEQYF
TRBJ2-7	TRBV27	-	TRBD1	TGTGCCAGCACCCAAGCCGGGACAGGCTACGAGCAGTACTTC	CASTQAGTGYEQYF
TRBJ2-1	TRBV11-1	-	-	TGTGCCAGCAGCCCAGGGAGGATCAATGAGCAGTTCTTC	CASSPGRINEQFF
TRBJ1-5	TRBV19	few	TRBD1	TGTGCCAGTACCTGGGGACAGGCGAATTCTCAGCCCCAGCATTTT	CASTWGQANSQPQHF
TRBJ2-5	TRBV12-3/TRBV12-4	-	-	TGTGCCAGCAGTTTTTTCAGGGCGGAGACCCAGTACTTC	CASSFFRAETQYF
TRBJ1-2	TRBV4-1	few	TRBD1	TGCGCCAGCAGCCAAGCAGACAGGGGGGGCTATGGCTACACCTTC	CASSQADRGGYGYTF
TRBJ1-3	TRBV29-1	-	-	TGCAGCGTCCAGTCGGGGGGAAACACCATATATTTT	CSVQSGGNTIYF
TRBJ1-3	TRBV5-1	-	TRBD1	TGCGCCAGCAGCTTGGGGACAGGGTACCCTGGAAACACCATATATTTT	CASSLGTGYPGNTIYF
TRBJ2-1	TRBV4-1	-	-	TGCGCCAGCAGCCAAGATCGCACAGGGTCTCATCGGGAGTTCTTC	CASSQDRTGSHREFF
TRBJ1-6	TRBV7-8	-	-	TGTGCCAGCAGCCTCAGACAGGCCCAAAATTCACCCCTCCACTTT	CASSLRQAQNSPLHF
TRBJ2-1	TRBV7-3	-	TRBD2	TGTGCCAGCAGACCACCCGGGACTAGCGTCAATGAGCAGTTCTTC	CASRPPGTSVNEQFF
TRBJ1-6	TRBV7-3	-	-	TGTGCCAGCAGCAAATGGGCGGGGGGAGGTTCACCCCTCCACTTT	CASSKWAGGGSPLHF
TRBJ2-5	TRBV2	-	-	TGTGCCAGCAGTGATGTAGGGAGAGAGACCCAGTACTTC	CASSDVGRETQYF
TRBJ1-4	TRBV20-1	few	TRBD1	TGCAGTGCTAGTGGGAGGGGGCAGGAAAAACTGTTTTTT	CSASGRGQEKLFF
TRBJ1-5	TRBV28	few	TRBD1	TGTGCCAGCAGGAGACAGGGATATCAGCCCCAGCATTTT	CASRRQGYQPQHF
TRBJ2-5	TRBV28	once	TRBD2	TGTGCCAGCAGCCAACCTAGCGGGGGGGCAGAGACCCAGTACTTC	CASSQPSGGAETQYF
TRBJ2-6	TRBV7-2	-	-	TGTGCCAGCAGCTTAGAGGCAACTAGAGGTGGGGCCAACGTCCTGACTTTC	CASSLEATRGGANVLTF
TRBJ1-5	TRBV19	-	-	TGTGCCAGTAGGGCAGGTACTTGGAATCAGCCCCAGCATTTT	CASRAGTWNQPQHF
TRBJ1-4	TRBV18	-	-	TGTGCCAGCTCAACGGGGGGTAATGAAAAACTGTTTTTT	CASSTGGNEKLFF
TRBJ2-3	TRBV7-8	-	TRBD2	TGTGCCAGCAGCCAGACGAGCGGGGTGCAATATACGCAGTATTTT	CASSQTSGVQYTQYF
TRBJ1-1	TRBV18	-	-	TGTGCCAGCTCACCAGGGCGCAACACTGAAGCTTTCTTT	CASSPGRNTEAFF
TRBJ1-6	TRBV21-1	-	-	TGTGCCAGCGAGACAGGGGATAATTCACCCCTCCACTTT	CASETGDNSPLHF
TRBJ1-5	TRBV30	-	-	TGTGCCTGGAGAGTAGGGGGGGAACATCAGCCCCAGCATTTT	CAWRVGGEHQPQHF
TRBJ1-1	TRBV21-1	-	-	TGTGCCAGCAACGATACAGGGGAAGCGTTGAACACTGAAGCTTTCTTT	CASNDTGEALNTEAFF
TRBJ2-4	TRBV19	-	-	TGTGCCAGTAGTTCGGGGGAAGGAGCCAAAAACATTCAGTACTTC	CASSSGEGAKNIQYF
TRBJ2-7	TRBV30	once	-	TGTGCCTGGAGGGTGAGGGGGGGGGCCTACGAGCAGTACTTC	CAWRVRGGAYEQYF
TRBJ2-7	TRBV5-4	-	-	TGTGCCAGCAGTTATTTTCGGGGTGCCGGGAAGTCCTACGAGCAGTACTTC	CASSYFRGAGKSYEQYF
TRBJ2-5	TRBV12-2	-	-	TGTGCAAGTCGCTTAGTCTCCAGGGGGTGGGAGACCCAGTACTTC	CASRLVSRGWETQYF
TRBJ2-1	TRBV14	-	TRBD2	TGTGCCAGCAGCCAAGGGACTAGCAGCCACAATGAGCAGTTCTTC	CASSQGTSSHNEQFF
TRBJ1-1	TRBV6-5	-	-	TGTGCCAGCACCCAGTTGGGGTCGGGGACTGAAGCTTTCTTT	CASTQLGSGTEAFF
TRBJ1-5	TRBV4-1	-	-	TGCGCCAGCAGCCAAGGGACAGCCTTAAATCAGCCCCAGCATTTT	CASSQGTALNQPQHF
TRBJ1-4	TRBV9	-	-	TGTGCCAGCAGCCCCGGTGTGTCGGGGTTGGATGAAAAACTGTTTTTT	CASSPGVSGLDEKLFF
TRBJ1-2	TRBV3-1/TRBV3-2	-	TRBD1	TGTGCCAGCAGACCAGGGGGGTCTAACTATGGCTACACCTTC	CASRPGGSNYGYTF
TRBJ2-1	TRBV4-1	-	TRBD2	TGCGCCAGCAGCCACGGACTAGCGGGGGCCCCAAGCTACAATGAGCAGTTCTTC	CASSHGLAGAPSYNEQFF
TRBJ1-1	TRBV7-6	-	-	TGTGCCAGCAGCCTTCAGCCGCGGGTCACTGAAGCTTTCTTT	CASSLQPRVTEAFF
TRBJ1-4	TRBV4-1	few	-	TGCGCCAGCAGCCAGAGGAATACCCATCCTGATGAAAAACTGTTTTTT	CASSQRNTHPDEKLFF
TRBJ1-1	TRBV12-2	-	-	TGTGCAAGTCGCCCTAGGACAGGGACGGACACTGAAGCTTTCTTT	CASRPRTGTDTEAFF
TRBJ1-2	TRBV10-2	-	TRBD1	TGCGCCAGCAGCGTACAGGGGACAGGCTACACCTTC	CASSVQGTGYTF
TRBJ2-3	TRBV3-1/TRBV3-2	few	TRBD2	TGTGCCAGCAGCCAAGCCTCGGGGGGGCCTGGAGATACGCAGTATTTT	CASSQASGGPGDTQYF
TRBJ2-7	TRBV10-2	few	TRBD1	TGCGCCAGCAGTGAGTCCCAGGGGGCGCGTTACGAGCAGTACTTC	CASSESQGARYEQYF